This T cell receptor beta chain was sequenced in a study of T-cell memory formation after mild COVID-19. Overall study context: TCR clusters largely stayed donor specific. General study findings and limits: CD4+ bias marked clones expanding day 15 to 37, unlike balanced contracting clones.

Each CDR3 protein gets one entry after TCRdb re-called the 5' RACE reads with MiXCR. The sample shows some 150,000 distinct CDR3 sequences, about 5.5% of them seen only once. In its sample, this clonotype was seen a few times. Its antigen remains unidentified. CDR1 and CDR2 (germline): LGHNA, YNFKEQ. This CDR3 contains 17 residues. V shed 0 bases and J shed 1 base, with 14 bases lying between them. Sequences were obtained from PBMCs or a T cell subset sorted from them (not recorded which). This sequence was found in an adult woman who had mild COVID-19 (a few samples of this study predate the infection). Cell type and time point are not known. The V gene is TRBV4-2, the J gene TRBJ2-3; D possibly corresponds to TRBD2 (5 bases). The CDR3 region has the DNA TGTGCCAGCAGCCAAGAGAGTGGGAGCAGCGGCACAGATACGCAGTATTTT. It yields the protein CASSQESGSSGTDTQYF.